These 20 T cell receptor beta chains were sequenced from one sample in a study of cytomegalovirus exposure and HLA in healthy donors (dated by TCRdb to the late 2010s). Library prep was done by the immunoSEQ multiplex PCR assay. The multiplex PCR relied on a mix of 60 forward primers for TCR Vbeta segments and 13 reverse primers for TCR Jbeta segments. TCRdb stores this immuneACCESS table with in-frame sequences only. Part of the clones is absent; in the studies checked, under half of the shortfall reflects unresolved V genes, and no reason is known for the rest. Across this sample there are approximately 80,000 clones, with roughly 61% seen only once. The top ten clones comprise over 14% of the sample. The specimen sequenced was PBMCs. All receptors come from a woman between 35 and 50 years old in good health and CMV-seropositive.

The CDR3 sequence is CASSSAQGGEQYF. The CDR3 nucleotides read TGTGCCAGCAGTTCTGCCCAGGGCGGCGAGCAGTACTTC. The chain is built from TRBV28 and TRBJ2-7, with a tentative D call TRBD1 (5 bases). Trimming cost V 4 bases and J 6 bases, with 13 bases left between them. This CDR3 is built from 13 residues. Per the germline V gene, CDR1 is MDHEN and CDR2 is SYDVKM.

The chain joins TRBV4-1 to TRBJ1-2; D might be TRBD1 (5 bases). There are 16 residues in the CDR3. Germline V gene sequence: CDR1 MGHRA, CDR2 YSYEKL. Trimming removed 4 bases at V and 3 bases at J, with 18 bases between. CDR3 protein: CASSPQDAGGYYGYTF. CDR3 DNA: TGCGCCAGCAGCCCCCAAGACGCGGGGGGTTACTATGGCTACACCTTC.

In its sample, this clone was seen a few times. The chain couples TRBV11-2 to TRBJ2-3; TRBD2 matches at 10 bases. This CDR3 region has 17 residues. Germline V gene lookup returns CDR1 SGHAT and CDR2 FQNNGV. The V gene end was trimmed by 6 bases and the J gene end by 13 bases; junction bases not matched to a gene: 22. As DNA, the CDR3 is TGTGCCAGCAGAAAAATGAGCGGGAGGGGGAAAACCGCCCGGGAGTATTTT. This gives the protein CASRKMSGRGKTAREYF.

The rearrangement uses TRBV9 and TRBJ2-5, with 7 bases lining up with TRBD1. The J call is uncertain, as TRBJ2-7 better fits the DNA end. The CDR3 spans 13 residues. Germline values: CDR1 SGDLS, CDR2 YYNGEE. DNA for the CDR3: TGTGCCAGCAGCGACGGGACAGCCTACGAGCAGTACTTC. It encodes CASSDGTAYEQYF.

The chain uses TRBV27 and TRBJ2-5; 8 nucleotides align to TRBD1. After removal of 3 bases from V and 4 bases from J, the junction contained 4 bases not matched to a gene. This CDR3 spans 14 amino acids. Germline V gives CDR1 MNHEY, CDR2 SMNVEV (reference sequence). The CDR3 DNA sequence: TGTGCCAGCAGTTTTTGGGACAGGACAGAGACCCAGTACTTC. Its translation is CASSFWDRTETQYF.

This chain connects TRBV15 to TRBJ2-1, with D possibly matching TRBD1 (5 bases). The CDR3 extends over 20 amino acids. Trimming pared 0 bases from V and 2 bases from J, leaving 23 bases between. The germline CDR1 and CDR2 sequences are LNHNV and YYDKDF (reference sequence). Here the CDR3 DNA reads TGTGCCACCAGCAGAGATCAGGGATCGGTTTGGGAACCCCCCTACAATGAGCAGTTCTTC. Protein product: CATSRDQGSVWEPPYNEQFF.

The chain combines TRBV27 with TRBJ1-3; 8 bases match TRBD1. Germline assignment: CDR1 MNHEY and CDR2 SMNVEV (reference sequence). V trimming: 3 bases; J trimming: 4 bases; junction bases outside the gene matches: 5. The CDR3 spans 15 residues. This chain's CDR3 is CASSFGTGGGNTIYF. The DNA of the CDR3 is TGTGCCAGCAGTTTTGGTACAGGGGGGGGAAACACCATATATTTT.

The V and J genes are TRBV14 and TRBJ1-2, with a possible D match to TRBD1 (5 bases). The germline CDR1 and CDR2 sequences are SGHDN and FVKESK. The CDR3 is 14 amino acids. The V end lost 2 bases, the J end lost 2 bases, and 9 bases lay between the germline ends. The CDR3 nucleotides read TGTGCCAGCAGCCAAACAGGTCCAAACTATGGCTACACCTTC. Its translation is CASSQTGPNYGYTF.

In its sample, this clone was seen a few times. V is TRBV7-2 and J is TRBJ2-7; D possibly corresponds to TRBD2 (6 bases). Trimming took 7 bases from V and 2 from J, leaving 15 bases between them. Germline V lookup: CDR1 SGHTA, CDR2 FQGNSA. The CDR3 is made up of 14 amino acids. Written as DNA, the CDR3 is TGTGCCAGCAACCCTCAGGGCGGGACCTACGAGCAGTACTTC. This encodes CASNPQGGTYEQYF.

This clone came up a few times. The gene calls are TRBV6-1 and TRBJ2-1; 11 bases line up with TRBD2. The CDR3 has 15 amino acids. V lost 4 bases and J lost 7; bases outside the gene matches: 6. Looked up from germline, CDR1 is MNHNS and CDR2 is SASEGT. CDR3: CASSGTSGSVNEQFF. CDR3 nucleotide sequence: TGTGCCAGCAGTGGTACTAGCGGGAGTGTAAATGAGCAGTTCTTC.

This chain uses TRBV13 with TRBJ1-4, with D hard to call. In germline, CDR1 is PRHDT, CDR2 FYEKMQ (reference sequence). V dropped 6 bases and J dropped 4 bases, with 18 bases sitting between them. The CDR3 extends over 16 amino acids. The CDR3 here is CASRSVTASLNEKLFF. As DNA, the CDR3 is TGTGCCAGCAGGTCTGTCACAGCCTCTCTTAATGAAAAACTGTTTTTT. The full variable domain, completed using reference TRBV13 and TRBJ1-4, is AAGVIQSPRHLIKEKRETATLKCYPIPRHDTVYWYQQGPGQDPQFLISFYEKMQSDKGSIPDRFSAQQFSDYHSELNMSSLELGDSALYFCASRSVTASLNEKLFFGSGTQLSVL.

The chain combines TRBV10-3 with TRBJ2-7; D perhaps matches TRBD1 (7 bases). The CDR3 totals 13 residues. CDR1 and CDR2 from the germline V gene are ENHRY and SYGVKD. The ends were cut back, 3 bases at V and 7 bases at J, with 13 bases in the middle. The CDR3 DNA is TGTGCCATCAGTGATTCAGGGGGGAGGGAGCAGTACTTC. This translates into CAISDSGGREQYF.

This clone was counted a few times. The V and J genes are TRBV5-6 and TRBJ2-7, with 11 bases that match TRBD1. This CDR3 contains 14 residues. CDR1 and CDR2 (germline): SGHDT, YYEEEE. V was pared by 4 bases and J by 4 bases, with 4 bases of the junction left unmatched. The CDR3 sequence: CASSDGTGGYEQYF. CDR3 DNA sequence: TGTGCCAGCAGCGACGGGACAGGGGGGTACGAGCAGTACTTC.

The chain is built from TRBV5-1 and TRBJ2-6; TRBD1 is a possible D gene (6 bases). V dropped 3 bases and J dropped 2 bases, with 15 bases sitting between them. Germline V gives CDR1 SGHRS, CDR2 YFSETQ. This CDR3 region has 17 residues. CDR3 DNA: TGCGCCAGCAGCTCCCAGCCCCAGGGGACTGGGGCCAACGTCCTGACTTTC. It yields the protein CASSSQPQGTGANVLTF.

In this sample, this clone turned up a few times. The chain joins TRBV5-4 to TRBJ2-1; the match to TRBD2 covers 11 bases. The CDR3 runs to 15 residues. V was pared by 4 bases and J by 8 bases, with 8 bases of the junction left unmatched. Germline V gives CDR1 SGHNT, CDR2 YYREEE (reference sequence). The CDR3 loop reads CASSVRLAGSDEQFF. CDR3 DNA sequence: TGTGCCAGCAGCGTACGACTAGCGGGATCGGATGAGCAGTTCTTC. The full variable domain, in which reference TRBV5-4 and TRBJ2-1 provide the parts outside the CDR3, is ETGVTQSPTHLIKTRGQQVTLRCSSQSGHNTVSWYQQALGQGPQFIFQYYREEENGRGNFPPRFSGLQFPNYSSELNVNALELDDSALYLCASSVRLAGSDEQFFGPGTRLTVL.

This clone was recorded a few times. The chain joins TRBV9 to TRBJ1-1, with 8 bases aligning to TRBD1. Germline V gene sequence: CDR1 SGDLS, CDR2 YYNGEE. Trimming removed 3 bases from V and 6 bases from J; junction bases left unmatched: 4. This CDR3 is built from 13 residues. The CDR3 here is CASSARTGSEAFF. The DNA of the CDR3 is TGTGCCAGCAGCGCCAGGACAGGGTCTGAAGCTTTCTTT.

DNA of the CDR3: TGTGCCAGCAGTGGTTCCATGCAGCGGGTTTACTCCTACGAGCAGTACTTC. This gives the protein CASSGSMQRVYSYEQYF. V usage is TRBV6-1 and J usage is TRBJ2-7, with a possible D match to TRBD2 (6 bases). The CDR3 extends over 17 amino acids. Trimming took 4 bases from V and 0 from J, leaving 19 bases between them. CDR1 MNHNS and CDR2 SASEGT come from the germline V gene.

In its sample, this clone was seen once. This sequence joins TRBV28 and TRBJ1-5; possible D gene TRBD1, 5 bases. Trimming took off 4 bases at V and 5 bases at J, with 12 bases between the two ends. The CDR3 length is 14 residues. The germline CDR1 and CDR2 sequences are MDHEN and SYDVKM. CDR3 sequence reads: CASSSMGGDQPQHF. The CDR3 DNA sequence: TGTGCCAGCAGTTCGATGGGGGGGGATCAGCCCCAGCATTTT.

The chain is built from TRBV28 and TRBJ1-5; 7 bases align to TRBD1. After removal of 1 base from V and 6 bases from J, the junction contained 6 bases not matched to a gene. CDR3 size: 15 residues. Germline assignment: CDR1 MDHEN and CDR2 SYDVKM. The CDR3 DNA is TGTGCCAGCAGTTTATTTGTAGGGGGCGGTCAGCCCCAGCATTTT. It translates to CASSLFVGGGQPQHF. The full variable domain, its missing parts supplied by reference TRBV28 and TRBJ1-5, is DVKVTQSSRYLVKRTGEKVFLECVQDMDHENMFWYRQDPGLGLRLIYFSYDVKMKEKGDIPEGYSVSREKKERFSLILESASTNQTSMYLCASSLFVGGGQPQHFGDGTRLSIL.

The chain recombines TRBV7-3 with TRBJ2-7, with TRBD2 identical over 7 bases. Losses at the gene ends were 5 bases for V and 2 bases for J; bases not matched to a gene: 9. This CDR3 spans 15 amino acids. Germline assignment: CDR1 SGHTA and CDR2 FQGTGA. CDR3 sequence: CASSPMGGFTYEQYF. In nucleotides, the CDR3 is TGTGCCAGCAGCCCCATGGGGGGGTTTACCTACGAGCAGTACTTC.